This T cell receptor (beta chain) was captured in a study of long-term antiretroviral therapy in people with HIV. It was in the United States that all participants with HIV were treated. This clone has only a few counts. The run of the v3.0 immunoSEQ assay was at survey level. Generated by immunoSEQ multiplex PCR, the TCRdb table keeps only in-frame clones and is missing some. The sample holds 6,000 to 8,500 clones, 65% to 75% seen once. This TCR was sampled from a man younger than 35 with HIV. The material was unsorted PBMCs, obtained 0.1 years before starting antiretroviral therapy.

CDR3 DNA: TGTGCCAGCAGTGCTGACAGCCTCACAGATACGCAGTATTTT. Amino acid sequence: CASSADSLTDTQYF. The V and J genes are TRBV28 and TRBJ2-3, with D possibly TRBD1 on 5 matching bases. V was cut by 5 bases and J by 2 bases, with 11 bases left in between. CDR3 length equals 14 residues. Per germline, CDR1 MDHEN and CDR2 SYDVKM.